Given below is one T cell receptor beta chain in context. TCRdb's copy holds only in-frame clones and misses some; the assay was immunoSEQ multiplex PCR. The sample has around 88,000 clones; roughly 89% are singletons. V gave up 0 bases and J gave up 7 bases, with 11 bases separating them. Germline V gives CDR1 SGHRS, CDR2 YFSETQ. The CDR3 extends over 14 amino acids. The record originates from a study of preoperative IRX-2 immunotherapy in early breast cancer. Regarding treatment: preoperative locoregional IRX-2 cytokine immunotherapy. Patients received preoperative, locoregional IRX-2 cytokine immunotherapy in a phase Ib study.

The V and J genes are TRBV5-1 and TRBJ2-1, with D uncertain. Source: tumor tissue, taken after IRX-2 immunotherapy. The TCR originated in a human donor with breast cancer. The CDR3, as DNA: TGCGCCAGCAGCTTGGAACGATTAGAGAATGAGCAGTTCTTC. Its translation: CASSLERLENEQFF.